These 25 T cell receptor beta chains were all obtained from the same sample, sequenced in a study of early T cells in non-severe SARS-CoV-2 infection. TCRdb reanalysed the 5' RACE reads using MiXCR and keeps one entry per CDR3 protein. The sample holds about 36,000 distinct CDR3 sequences; around 7% are singletons and the top ten take roughly a quarter. Source: whole blood, taken at baseline. Source of these receptors: an adult who was a healthcare worker with PCR-confirmed SARS-CoV-2 infection or an uninfected control (not recorded which).

J is TRBJ2-1 and V is TRBV12-3 or TRBV12-4; 10 bases fit TRBD2. V lost 6 bases, J lost 5 bases, and 10 bases stayed unmatched. This CDR3 has 16 amino acids. In nucleotides, the CDR3 is TGTGCCAGCAGCACCGGTCGACTAGCGGGTAACAATGAGCAGTTCTTC. It yields the protein CASSTGRLAGNNEQFF.

The chain couples TRBV6-2 or TRBV6-3 to TRBJ2-4; 9 positions agree with TRBD1. The CDR3 totals 14 residues. The trim removed 4 bases at V and 7 bases at J, leaving 5 bases unmatched. Germline-derived CDR1 and CDR2 are MNHEY and SVGEGT. CDR3 coding DNA: TGTGCCAGCAGTTGCGGGACAGGGAGGAACATTCAGTACTTC. Translation: CASSCGTGRNIQYF.

The table lists this clonotype with many counts. The rearrangement links TRBV5-1 to TRBJ2-7; tentative D call: TRBD1 (6 bases). CDR1 and CDR2 from the germline V gene are SGHRS and YFSETQ. The CDR3 is 15 amino acids. Trimming pared 3 bases from V and 2 bases from J, leaving 15 bases between. CDR3 nucleotide sequence: TGCGCCAGCAGCTCCGCAGGGGCCCAACCCTACGAGCAGTACTTC. Its protein is CASSSAGAQPYEQYF.

The CDR3 DNA is TGTGCCAGCAGTTTCTCCAGCGGGGTCTCCTACGAGCAGTACTTC. This encodes CASSFSSGVSYEQYF. The chain links TRBV2 to TRBJ2-7; 7 bases map to TRBD2. V shed 5 bases, J shed 0 bases, and the junction held 7 bases outside the gene matches. Per the germline V gene, CDR1 is SNHLY and CDR2 is FYNNEI. The length of the CDR3 is 15 residues.

There are many counts of this clonotype. The chain uses TRBV28 and TRBJ2-7; 10 bases map to TRBD2. J gave up 4 bases and V 2 bases, and 11 bases lay outside the gene matches. CDR3 length: 17 amino acids. CDR1 is MDHEN, CDR2 SYDVKM, per germline. The CDR3 loop is CASSLPRASGRGYEQYF. The CDR3 nucleotides read TGTGCCAGCAGTTTACCCCGGGCTAGCGGGAGAGGATACGAGCAGTACTTC.

This clonotype came up a few times. The gene calls are TRBV20-1 and TRBJ2-2; TRBD2 agrees at 14 bases. The CDR3 sequence is 15 residues long. Germline V gene data show CDR1 as DFQATT and CDR2 as SNEGSKA (reference sequence). Trimming at V came to 5 bases and at J to 5 bases, leaving 4 bases not matched to a gene. CDR3 amino acids: CSALRTSGRTGELFF. The CDR3 nucleotides read TGCAGTGCTCTCAGGACTAGCGGGAGGACCGGGGAGCTGTTTTTT.

This rearrangement joins TRBV28 to TRBJ2-7; D is unclear. The V gene lost 2 bases and the J gene lost 2 bases, with 10 bases spanning the gap. CDR1 and CDR2 (germline): MDHEN, SYDVKM. The CDR3 totals 14 residues. CDR3 amino acids: CASSLSQGTYEQYF. In DNA form, the CDR3 reads TGTGCCAGCAGTTTAAGTCAAGGCACCTACGAGCAGTACTTC.

This clonotype was recorded many times. The chain carries TRBV6-4 and TRBJ1-1; D remains unclear. The ends were cut back, 2 bases at V and 1 base at J, with 8 bases in the middle. CDR3 length: 14 amino acids. The germline V gene has CDR1 MRHNA and CDR2 SNTAGT. The CDR3 protein is CASSDNGPNTEAFF. The CDR3 nucleotides read TGTGCCAGCAGTGACAATGGGCCGAACACTGAAGCTTTCTTT.

This chain joins TRBV20-1 and TRBJ2-3; 8 nucleotides align to TRBD2. Germline V lookup: CDR1 DFQATT, CDR2 SNEGSKA (reference sequence). CDR3 length: 14 amino acids. After removal of 5 bases from V and 2 bases from J, the junction contained 6 bases not matched to a gene. The CDR3 here is CSAGPAGVTDTQYF. The CDR3 bases are TGCAGTGCTGGCCCAGCGGGGGTCACAGATACGCAGTATTTT.

The chain combines TRBV5-4 with TRBJ2-7; D gene ambiguous. V was cut by 4 bases and J by 5 bases, with 16 bases left in between. Per germline, CDR1 SGHNT and CDR2 YYREEE (reference sequence). The CDR3 consists of 14 residues. The CDR3 spells CASSPGPPVHEQYF. The CDR3 DNA reads TGTGCCAGCAGCCCCGGGCCCCCGGTGCACGAGCAGTACTTC.

This clonotype was counted only a few times. V usage is TRBV12-3 or TRBV12-4 and J usage is TRBJ2-3; 9 positions match TRBD2. The CDR3 runs to 19 residues. After removal of 5 bases from V and 5 bases from J, the junction contained 20 bases not matched to a gene. The CDR3 sequence is CASSPRVGSGRPLRDTQYF. As DNA, the CDR3 is TGTGCCAGCAGTCCTCGGGTGGGTAGCGGGAGACCTTTAAGAGATACGCAGTATTTT.

This clonotype appeared many times. J is TRBJ2-7 and V is TRBV7-8; tentatively, D is TRBD2 (6 bases). The CDR3 runs to 14 residues. V shed 7 bases and J shed 7 bases, with 20 bases lying between them. CDR1 is SGHVS and CDR2 is FQNEAQ in the germline V gene. Here the CDR3 reads CASTLSPMAGEQYF. The DNA for the CDR3 is TGTGCCAGCACCCTCTCTCCGATGGCGGGAGAGCAGTACTTC.

This clonotype was seen at least ten times. The J gene is TRBJ1-2, the V gene TRBV6-4; D is possibly TRBD1 (5 bases). The germline gives CDR1 MRHNA, CDR2 SNTAGT. The CDR3 is 14 residues long. V lost 0 bases, J lost 4 bases, and 9 bases lay in between. CDR3 sequence: CASSDSPGTYGYTF. The CDR3 DNA is TGTGCCAGCAGTGACTCCCCAGGGACCTATGGCTACACCTTC.

This clonotype was picked up a small number of times. The chain links TRBV7-2 to TRBJ1-3; D is unclear. The CDR3 extends over 14 amino acids. Germline V lookup: CDR1 SGHTA, CDR2 FQGNSA. Trimming pared 11 bases from V and 0 bases from J, leaving 14 bases between. Written as DNA, the CDR3 is TGTGCCTCGGGAGGGAGTCTCTCTGGAAACACCATATATTTT. This translates into CASGGSLSGNTIYF. The full variable domain, its missing parts supplied by reference TRBV7-2 and TRBJ1-3, is GAGVSQSPSNKVTEKGKDVELRCDPISGHTALYWYRQSLGQGLEFLIYFQGNSAPDKSGLPSDRFSAERTGGSVSTLTIQRTQQEDSAVYLCASGGSLSGNTIYFGEGSWLTVV.

In this sample, this clonotype turned up a few times. The chain combines TRBV6-5 with TRBJ2-1; the D gene is possibly TRBD1 (5 bases). The CDR3 is 15 amino acids. Trimming shortened V by 2 bases and J by 3 bases, and 11 bases separated the two germline ends. Germline V CDR1 and CDR2: MNHEY, SVGAGI. CDR3 residues: CASSYGQGLYNEQFF. CDR3 nucleotide sequence: TGTGCCAGCAGTTACGGCCAGGGTCTCTACAATGAGCAGTTCTTC.

This clonotype has at least ten counts. The J gene is TRBJ1-2, the V gene TRBV24-1; no firm D call. The V end lost 0 bases, the J end lost 3 bases, and 1 base lay between the germline ends. The CDR3 extends over 12 amino acids. CDR1 KGHDR and CDR2 SFDVKD come from the germline V gene. CDR3 protein: CATSDLDYGYTF. The CDR3 DNA is TGTGCCACCAGTGATTTGGACTATGGCTACACCTTC.

The chain couples TRBV4-1 to TRBJ2-1; D not certain. With 4 bases removed from V and 8 bases from J, the gap between germline ends came to 18 bases. Germline lookup yields CDR1 MGHRA and CDR2 YSYEKL. The CDR3 loop spans 15 amino acids. The CDR3 loop is CASSPRGRSNDEQFF. In DNA form, the CDR3 reads TGCGCCAGCAGCCCGAGAGGCAGGTCCAATGATGAGCAGTTCTTC.

There are many counts of this clonotype. The rearrangement uses TRBV28 and TRBJ2-1, with D maybe TRBD1 (7 bases). Per the germline V gene, CDR1 is MDHEN and CDR2 is SYDVKM. The CDR3 sequence is 16 residues long. Trimming removed 5 bases from V and 7 bases from J, with 21 bases in between. CDR3: CASSPDAGGSVNEQFF. The CDR3 region has the DNA TGTGCCAGCAGTCCCGATGCAGGGGGGTCAGTAAATGAGCAGTTCTTC.

There are many counts of this clonotype. This chain links TRBV30 with TRBJ2-1; 13 bases are a match to TRBD2. CDR3 length: 14 residues. Germline-derived CDR1 and CDR2 are GTSNPN and SVGIG (reference sequence). The junction had 4 bases not matched to a gene; V was cut back by 2 bases and J by 9 bases. The CDR3 nucleotides read TGTGCCTGGAGTAAAGGACTAGCGGGAGTTGAGCAGTTCTTC. It yields the protein CAWSKGLAGVEQFF. Filled out from reference TRBV30 and TRBJ2-1, the complete variable domain reads SQTIHQWPATLVQPVGSPLSLECTVEGTSNPNLYWYRQAAGRGLQLLFYSVGIGQISSEVPQNLSASRPQDRQFILSSKKLLLSDSGFYLCAWSKGLAGVEQFFGPGTRLTVL.

This clonotype was detected a few times. CDR3 bases: TGTGCCACCAAAAGACTAGAATCCTACGAGCAGTACTTC. Protein product: CATKRLESYEQYF. The V gene is TRBV2, the J gene TRBJ2-7; D possibly corresponds to TRBD2 (6 bases). Germline lookup yields CDR1 SNHLY and CDR2 FYNNEI. Trimming left V 10 bases short and J 1 base short, with 14 bases between. This CDR3 spans 13 amino acids.

This clonotype occurred many times. V usage is TRBV4-2 and J usage is TRBJ2-3; D may be TRBD2 (6 bases). Germline V lookup: CDR1 LGHNA, CDR2 YNFKEQ. Between the trimmed V and J ends, which lost 3 bases and 4 bases, there was a span of 14 bases. There are 15 residues in the CDR3. This CDR3 reads CASSQSPEGPDTQYF. The CDR3 DNA reads as TGTGCCAGCAGCCAGTCTCCGGAGGGTCCAGATACGCAGTATTTT.

The table lists this clonotype with a few counts. V is TRBV6-6 and J is TRBJ2-5; D unclear. Trimming cost V 4 bases and J 1 base, with 13 bases left between them. This CDR3 is built from 15 residues. Per germline, CDR1 MNHNY and CDR2 SVGAGI (reference sequence). Here the CDR3 reads CASSSSHQIQETQYF. The CDR3, as DNA: TGTGCCAGCAGTTCGTCGCACCAGATCCAAGAGACCCAGTACTTC.

This clonotype was seen ten or more times. The V and J genes are TRBV5-4 and TRBJ1-3; D uncertain. The ends were cut back, 2 bases at V and 0 bases at J, with 6 bases in the middle. The length of the CDR3 is 14 residues. The V gene's germline CDR1 is SGHNT and CDR2 YYREEE (reference sequence). The CDR3 nucleotides are TGTGCCAGCAGCTTCGAAATCTCTGGAAACACCATATATTTT. Translating it yields CASSFEISGNTIYF.

This clonotype was seen repeatedly, ten times or more. This rearrangement joins TRBV24-1 to TRBJ2-2; D gene ambiguous. The CDR3 runs to 15 residues. Germline-derived CDR1 and CDR2 are KGHDR and SFDVKD. Trimming took 2 bases from V and 3 from J, leaving 9 bases between them. The CDR3 region is CATSDSGRYTGELFF. CDR3 coding DNA: TGTGCCACCAGTGATTCCGGACGGTACACCGGGGAGCTGTTTTTT.

This clonotype has just a few counts. The chain joins TRBV7-3 to TRBJ2-6; no clear D. Germline values: CDR1 SGHTA, CDR2 FQGTGA. Trimming shortened V by 6 bases and J by 4 bases, and 10 bases separated the two germline ends. The CDR3 runs 14 residues. CDR3 nucleotide sequence: TGTGCCAGCAGTCGGACGGGCGGGGCCAACGTCCTGACTTTC. This sequence encodes CASSRTGGANVLTF.